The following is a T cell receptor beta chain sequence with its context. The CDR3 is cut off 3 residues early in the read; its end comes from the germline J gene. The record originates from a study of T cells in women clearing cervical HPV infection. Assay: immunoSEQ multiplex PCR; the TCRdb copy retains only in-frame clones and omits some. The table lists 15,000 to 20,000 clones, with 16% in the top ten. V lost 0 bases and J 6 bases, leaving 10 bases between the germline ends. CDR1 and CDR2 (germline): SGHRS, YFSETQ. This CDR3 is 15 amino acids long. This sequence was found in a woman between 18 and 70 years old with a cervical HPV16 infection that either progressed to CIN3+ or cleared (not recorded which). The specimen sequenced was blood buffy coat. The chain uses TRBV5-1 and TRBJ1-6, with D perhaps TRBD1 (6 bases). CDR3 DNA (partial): TGCGCCAGCAGCTTGGCAGGGGATAGTAATTCACCC. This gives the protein CASSLAGDSNSP. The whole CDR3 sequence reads CASSLAGDSNSPLHF.